The entry below gives a single TCR beta chain sequence along with its context. Its antigen is not identified. The entry originates in a study of cytomegalovirus exposure and HLA in healthy donors. Points from the study as a whole: Association of a missense DCLRE1C variant with TCR beta V- and J-gene trimming was reported in a later analysis. It was likely that a cluster of highly shared sequence variants was a sequencing artifact.

CDR3 size: 15 residues. Germline V lookup: CDR1 ENHRY, CDR2 SYGVKD. Trimming at V came to 4 bases and at J to 3 bases, leaving 9 bases not matched to a gene. The PCR employed 60 Vbeta primers together with 13 Jbeta primers. Measured with immunoSEQ multiplex PCR; TCRdb has only the in-frame clones, and not every one. Seen here are some 150,000 clones, roughly four fifths observed once, and the top ten hold about 10%. The origin of this receptor is a man aged 45-65 years in good health and CMV-seropositive. The gene calls are TRBV10-3 and TRBJ2-7; 7 positions match TRBD1. Sequencing used PBMCs. The CDR3 sequence: CAISATGDGRYEQYF. The CDR3, as DNA: TGTGCCATCAGTGCCACAGGGGACGGGCGCTACGAGCAGTACTTC.